These 14 T cell receptor beta chains share one sample of origin, sequenced in a study of cytomegalovirus exposure and HLA in healthy donors. TCRdb keeps only in-frame clones here, not all; method: immunoSEQ multiplex PCR. The table records 250,000 to 300,000 clones, 86% of them present only once. The sequencing input was PBMCs. These receptors were collected from a woman under 30 in good health and CMV-seronegative.

The J gene is TRBJ2-7, the V gene TRBV28, with 7 bases fitting TRBD2. Germline V gene data show CDR1 as MDHEN and CDR2 as SYDVKM. V lost 0 bases, J lost 3 bases, and 8 bases stayed unmatched. The CDR3 runs 16 residues. CDR3 coding DNA: TGTGCCAGCAGTTTATGGGGGGGAGGGGCAATCTACGAGCAGTACTTC. Protein product: CASSLWGGGAIYEQYF.

The rearrangement uses TRBV7-2 and TRBJ1-1, with a tentative D call TRBD1 (6 bases). CDR3 size: 16 residues. CDR1 and CDR2 (germline): SGHTA, FQGNSA. V was shortened by 5 bases and J by 3 bases, with 19 bases between the two germline ends. In nucleotides, the CDR3 is TGTGCCAGCAGCGCGACAGGTCTTAGTGACTACACTGAAGCTTTCTTT. Protein product: CASSATGLSDYTEAFF.

V is TRBV15 and J is TRBJ1-2; possibly TRBD1 for D (6 bases). The CDR3 runs to 15 residues. Germline V gene data show CDR1 as LNHNV and CDR2 as YYDKDF (reference sequence). Trimming removed 5 bases at V and 2 bases at J, with 15 bases between. The CDR3 protein is CATSVAGHLNYGYTF. CDR3 in DNA: TGTGCCACCAGCGTAGCGGGACACCTAAACTATGGCTACACCTTC.

The CDR3 loop is CASREAGDTDTQYF. The CDR3 bases are TGTGCCAGCAGGGAGGCAGGGGATACAGATACGCAGTATTTT. V and J are TRBV5-6 and TRBJ2-3, with a possible D match to TRBD1 (6 bases). Germline assignment: CDR1 SGHDT and CDR2 YYEEEE. There are 14 residues in the CDR3. With 5 bases removed from V and 3 bases from J, the gap between germline ends came to 13 bases.

The rearrangement joins TRBV6-1 to TRBJ1-5; D uncertain. V was clipped by 2 bases and J by 0 bases, with 5 bases between them. Germline V gene sequence: CDR1 MNHNS, CDR2 SASEGT. The CDR3 contains 14 residues. The CDR3 bases are TGTGCCAGCAGTGAACCTTATAGCAATCAGCCCCAGCATTTT. Residues: CASSEPYSNQPQHF.

This clone came up a few times. The chain links TRBV28 to TRBJ2-7; D might be TRBD1 (5 bases). Trimming stripped 8 bases from V and 2 bases from J, with 7 bases between. Per germline, CDR1 MDHEN and CDR2 SYDVKM. The CDR3 is 11 amino acids. This CDR3 reads CASGATYEQYF. The CDR3 DNA reads as TGTGCCAGCGGGGCCACCTACGAGCAGTACTTC.

The chain links TRBV4-3 to TRBJ2-3; TRBD2 matches at 10 bases. CDR1 is LGHNA and CDR2 is YSLEER in the germline V gene. The CDR3 extends over 15 amino acids. J lost 6 bases, V lost 1 base, and 4 bases had no gene match. The CDR3 sequence: CASSQGTSGVDTQYF. In DNA, the CDR3 is TGCGCCAGCAGCCAAGGCACTAGCGGGGTTGATACGCAGTATTTT.

The V gene is TRBV25-1, the J gene TRBJ2-1; 9 bases agree with TRBD1. Per the germline V gene, CDR1 is MGHDK and CDR2 is SYGVNS. This CDR3 is 16 amino acids long. With 4 bases clipped from V and 1 base from J, the junction kept 5 bases outside the gene matches. The CDR3 nucleotides are TGTGCCAGCAGTGGGCCGGGACAGGGTTCCTACAATGAGCAGTTCTTC. Encoded protein: CASSGPGQGSYNEQFF.

This CDR3 reads CAWSQSYEQYF. CDR3 nucleotides: TGTGCCTGGAGCCAGTCCTACGAGCAGTACTTC. The chain carries TRBV30 and TRBJ2-7; D unresolved. Germline CDR1 is GTSNPN and CDR2 is SVGIG (reference sequence). The CDR3 is made up of 11 amino acids. V was cut by 3 bases and J by 1 base, with 4 bases left in between.

The V and J genes are TRBV7-2 and TRBJ2-3, with D unclear. The V gene's germline CDR1 is SGHTA and CDR2 FQGNSA. The CDR3 length is 13 residues. V lost 3 bases and J lost 6, with 10 bases in between. CDR3 sequence reads: CASSFLEVDTQYF. The CDR3 DNA sequence: TGTGCCAGCAGCTTCCTAGAGGTGGATACGCAGTATTTT.

This sequence joins TRBV25-1 and TRBJ1-4; the D is unclear. The V gene's germline CDR1 is MGHDK and CDR2 SYGVNS. The CDR3 covers 13 residues. The V end was cut by 1 base, the J end by 8 bases, with 8 bases between. The CDR3 coding sequence is TGTGCCAGCAGTGAATGGGGAGGGGAAAAACTGTTTTTT. Its protein product is CASSEWGGEKLFF.

The chain is built from TRBV7-8 and TRBJ1-1, with D maybe TRBD1 (6 bases). Trimming removed 8 bases at V and 3 bases at J, with 19 bases between. The germline CDR1 and CDR2 sequences are SGHVS and FQNEAQ. This CDR3 comprises 15 residues. The CDR3 DNA is TGTGCCAGCTTCCCTAGGGACAACCCATACACTGAAGCTTTCTTT. It is translated as CASFPRDNPYTEAFF.

The V call is TRBV6-4, the J call TRBJ1-1; 7 nucleotides match TRBD1. V was pared by 3 bases and J by 10 bases, with 8 bases of the junction left unmatched. This CDR3 comprises 13 residues. Germline CDR1 reads MRHNA; CDR2 reads SNTAGT. The CDR3 protein is CASSEARQGRAFF. CDR3 bases: TGTGCCAGCAGTGAGGCACGACAGGGTAGAGCTTTCTTT.

The chain employs TRBV27 and TRBJ1-6; 12 nucleotides line up with TRBD1. Germline loops: CDR1 MNHEY, CDR2 SMNVEV (reference sequence). With 8 bases clipped from V and 8 bases from J, the junction kept 7 bases outside the gene matches. This CDR3 spans 15 amino acids. This CDR3 reads CASGRGTGGDSPLHF. CDR3 DNA sequence: TGTGCCAGCGGCAGGGGGACAGGGGGCGATTCACCCCTCCACTTT.